The 22 T cell receptor beta chains reported below all come from one sample, sequenced in a study of graft-versus-host responses after intestinal transplantation. Their recognized antigens are unknown. The assay was immunoSEQ multiplex PCR, and TCRdb's table has in-frame clones only and misses some. There are some 120,000 clones in the sample; 85% to 95% occur only once, and over 0.15% lies in the top ten. The material sequenced was unstimulated CD4+ T cells sorted from spleen or lymph node cells, taken before intestinal transplant. The receptors shown here come from a human donor who received an intestinal transplant.

The rearrangement uses TRBV4-1 and TRBJ2-7; 13 bases line up with TRBD2. This CDR3 comprises 16 residues. Trimming removed 5 bases from V and 0 bases from J; junction bases left unmatched: 4. Germline loops: CDR1 MGHRA, CDR2 YSYEKL. The CDR3 loop is CASSRGTSGVSYEQYF. CDR3 bases: TGCGCCAGCAGCAGAGGGACTAGCGGGGTCTCCTACGAGCAGTACTTC.

V usage is TRBV5-6 and J usage is TRBJ1-1; D is uncertain. CDR1 SGHDT and CDR2 YYEEEE come from the germline V gene. The CDR3 has 15 residues. With 4 bases removed from V and 0 bases from J, the gap between germline ends came to 13 bases. CDR3 amino acids: CASSQAVRMNTEAFF. The CDR3 DNA follows: TGTGCCAGCAGCCAGGCCGTGCGGATGAACACTGAAGCTTTCTTT.

J is TRBJ2-1 and V is TRBV4-1; 11 bases line up with TRBD2. This CDR3 is built from 17 residues. Germline CDR1 is MGHRA and CDR2 is YSYEKL. V dropped 1 base and J dropped 4; count of bases not matched to a gene: 6. The chain's CDR3 is CASSQGSLAGGYNEQFF. CDR3 nucleotides: TGCGCCAGCAGCCAAGGGTCCCTAGCGGGGGGATACAATGAGCAGTTCTTC.

V gene TRBV5-1 combines with J gene TRBJ1-1; the D is unclear. The CDR3 is 14 amino acids. Trimming took 0 bases from V and 0 from J, leaving 6 bases between them. The germline CDR1 and CDR2 sequences are SGHRS and YFSETQ. The CDR3 region has the DNA TGCGCCAGCAGCTTGGCGGGGATGAACACTGAAGCTTTCTTT. Its protein product is CASSLAGMNTEAFF.

This sequence joins TRBV6-1 and TRBJ2-1; no clear D. Trimming took off 7 bases at V and 1 base at J, with 11 bases between the two ends. Looked up from germline, CDR1 is MNHNS and CDR2 is SASEGT. This CDR3 spans 14 amino acids. The CDR3 region is CASNLDPSYNEQFF. For the CDR3, the DNA is TGTGCCAGCAATCTAGACCCGTCCTACAATGAGCAGTTCTTC.

CDR3 sequence reads: CSVGTGGIPETQYF. For the CDR3, the DNA is TGCAGCGTGGGGACAGGGGGAATTCCAGAGACCCAGTACTTC. This sequence joins TRBV29-1 and TRBJ2-5; 11 positions match TRBD1. The CDR3 runs to 14 residues. The germline V gene has CDR1 SQVTM and CDR2 ANQGSEA. J lost 4 bases, V lost 6 bases, and 7 bases had no gene match.

The chain couples TRBV2 to TRBJ2-3; no definite D call. Trimming left V 2 bases short and J 6 bases short, with 3 bases between. The CDR3 extends over 11 amino acids. The germline V gene has CDR1 SNHLY and CDR2 FYNNEI. CDR3 sequence reads: CASSERDTQYF. CDR3 nucleotides: TGTGCCAGCAGTGAACGGGATACGCAGTATTTT.

This clone was observed a single time. The chain combines TRBV11-3 with TRBJ2-7; 9 positions agree with TRBD2. The junction had 6 bases not matched to a gene; V was cut back by 6 bases and J by 3 bases. The CDR3 covers 14 residues. Germline assignment: CDR1 SGHNT and CDR2 YENEEA. The CDR3 DNA reads as TGTGCCAGCAGTAAAACAGCGGGGGGCTACGAGCAGTACTTC. Translation: CASSKTAGGYEQYF.

CDR3 region: CASSPDTMNTEAFF. CDR3 coding DNA: TGTGCCAGCAGTCCGGACACCATGAACACTGAAGCTTTCTTT. The rearrangement joins TRBV28 to TRBJ1-1, with D possibly being TRBD1 (5 bases). Per germline, CDR1 MDHEN and CDR2 SYDVKM. V lost 5 bases and J lost 0, with 10 bases in between. The CDR3 spans 14 residues.

The chain employs TRBV18 and TRBJ2-7; 9 positions match TRBD1. After removal of 4 bases from V and 6 bases from J, the junction contained 7 bases not matched to a gene. Germline assignment: CDR1 KGHSH and CDR2 LQKENI. CDR3 length: 14 amino acids. CDR3 nucleotide sequence: TGTGCCAGCTCACTGGGACAGGGCCCCCGCGAGCAGTACTTC. Translating gives CASSLGQGPREQYF. Full variable domain (missing parts from reference TRBV18 and TRBJ2-7): NAGVMQNPRHLVRRRGQEARLRCSPMKGHSHVYWYRQLPEEGLKFMVYLQKENIIDESGMPKERFSAEFPKEGPSILRIQQVVRGDSAAYFCASSLGQGPREQYFGPGTRLTVT.

This sequence joins TRBV4-2 and TRBJ2-2; D is unresolved. Trimming pared 4 bases from V and 2 bases from J, leaving 5 bases between. Germline loops: CDR1 LGHNA, CDR2 YNFKEQ. This CDR3 contains 13 residues. This CDR3 reads CASSPPNTGELFF. The CDR3 nucleotides are TGTGCCAGCAGCCCACCTAACACCGGGGAGCTGTTTTTT.

The rearrangement joins TRBV6-1 to TRBJ2-1; D gene unclear. This CDR3 is 15 amino acids long. The germline V gene has CDR1 MNHNS and CDR2 SASEGT. The ends were cut back, 2 bases at V and 0 bases at J, with 8 bases in the middle. CDR3 sequence: CASSEHLSSYNEQFF. The CDR3 DNA reads as TGTGCCAGCAGTGAACATCTGAGCTCCTACAATGAGCAGTTCTTC.

This CDR3 is CASSITLRDTQYF. The DNA of the CDR3 is TGTGCCAGCAGTATTACCCTTCGGGATACGCAGTATTTT. V usage is TRBV6-6 and J usage is TRBJ2-3, with unresolved D. In germline, CDR1 is MNHNY, CDR2 SVGAGI (reference sequence). V was shortened by 5 bases and J by 6 bases, with 12 bases between the two germline ends. CDR3 length: 13 amino acids.

The J gene is TRBJ1-1, the V gene TRBV7-8; D unclear. The CDR3 has 14 residues. Germline lookup yields CDR1 SGHVS and CDR2 FQNEAQ. The V end was cut by 2 bases, the J end by 0 bases, with 7 bases between. The CDR3 DNA reads TGTGCCAGCAGCTTAAGCATAGTGAACACTGAAGCTTTCTTT. Translating gives CASSLSIVNTEAFF.

This clone was counted between two and nine times. The chain links TRBV5-6 to TRBJ1-2, with 7 bases matching TRBD1. The CDR3 extends over 15 amino acids. With V trimmed by 1 base and J by 1 base, 4 bases remained unmatched. CDR1 and CDR2 from the germline V gene are SGHDT and YYEEEE. DNA for the CDR3: TGTGCCAGCAGCTTGATGGGACAGCTTAACTATGGCTACACCTTC. Its translation: CASSLMGQLNYGYTF.

The chain uses TRBV5-1 and TRBJ1-1; no clear D gene. The CDR3 length is 14 residues. V was pared by 0 bases and J by 0 bases, with 6 bases between. Per the germline V gene, CDR1 is SGHRS and CDR2 is YFSETQ. The chain's CDR3 is CASSLAPMNTEAFF. The CDR3 DNA is TGCGCCAGCAGCTTGGCCCCGATGAACACTGAAGCTTTCTTT.

This clone was detected only once. The V and J genes are TRBV11-3 and TRBJ2-3, with 12 bases fitting TRBD2. Germline V gene sequence: CDR1 SGHNT, CDR2 YENEEA. V gave up 3 bases and J gave up 2 bases; unmatched junction bases: 6. The length of the CDR3 is 17 residues. In DNA, the CDR3 is TGTGCCAGCAGCTTTTACCTAGCGGGGGGGAACACAGATACGCAGTATTTT. As protein: CASSFYLAGGNTDTQYF.

The chain is built from TRBV18 and TRBJ2-5, with D perhaps TRBD1 (6 bases). TRBJ2-7 matches the DNA end more closely, so the J call is doubtful. This CDR3 region has 14 residues. Looked up from germline, CDR1 is KGHSH and CDR2 is LQKENI. The CDR3 DNA follows: TGTGCCAGCTCGGAGGCAGGGGCTTCCTACGAGCAGTACTTC. Protein product: CASSEAGASYEQYF.

The CDR3: CASSIPDANTGELFF. CDR3 nucleotide sequence: TGTGCCAGTAGTATACCCGACGCGAACACCGGGGAGCTGTTTTTT. The chain joins TRBV19 to TRBJ2-2; D gene ambiguous. Trimming stripped 2 bases from V and 0 bases from J, with 7 bases between. Germline V gene sequence: CDR1 LNHDA, CDR2 SQIVND (reference sequence). The CDR3 has 15 residues.

V gene TRBV10-1 combines with J gene TRBJ1-4; D uncertain. Trimming stripped 3 bases from V and 5 bases from J, with 7 bases between. The length of the CDR3 is 13 residues. Germline assignment: CDR1 WNHNN and CDR2 SYGVQD (reference sequence). CDR3 in DNA: TGCGCCAGCAGTGACGGGAGAAATGAAAAACTGTTTTTT. Residues: CASSDGRNEKLFF.

V usage is TRBV5-6 and J usage is TRBJ1-2, with D maybe TRBD1 (5 bases). The V and J ends lost 5 bases and 3 bases respectively, with 14 bases between them. CDR1 and CDR2 from the germline V gene are SGHDT and YYEEEE. This CDR3 spans 14 amino acids. The CDR3 DNA reads as TGTGCCAGCAGGCCGAGGGGTAACGACTATGGCTACACCTTC. Translating gives CASRPRGNDYGYTF.

J is TRBJ2-3 and V is TRBV5-4; 7 bases match TRBD1. Germline values: CDR1 SGHNT, CDR2 YYREEE (reference sequence). CDR3 length equals 13 residues. With 9 bases clipped from V and 2 bases from J, the junction kept 6 bases outside the gene matches. The CDR3 DNA reads TGTGCCACCCTAGGGGGCGACACAGATACGCAGTATTTT. Protein: CATLGGDTDTQYF.